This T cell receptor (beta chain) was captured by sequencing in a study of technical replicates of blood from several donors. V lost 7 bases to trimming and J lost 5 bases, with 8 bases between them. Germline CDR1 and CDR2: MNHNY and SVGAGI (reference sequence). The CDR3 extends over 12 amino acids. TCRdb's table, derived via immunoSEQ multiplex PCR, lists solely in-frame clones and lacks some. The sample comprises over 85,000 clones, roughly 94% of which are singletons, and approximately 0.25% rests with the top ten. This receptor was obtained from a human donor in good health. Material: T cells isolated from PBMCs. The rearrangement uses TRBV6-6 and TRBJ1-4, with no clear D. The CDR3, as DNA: TGTGCCAGCACAGGCCCCAATGAAAAACTGTTTTTT. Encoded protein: CASTGPNEKLFF.